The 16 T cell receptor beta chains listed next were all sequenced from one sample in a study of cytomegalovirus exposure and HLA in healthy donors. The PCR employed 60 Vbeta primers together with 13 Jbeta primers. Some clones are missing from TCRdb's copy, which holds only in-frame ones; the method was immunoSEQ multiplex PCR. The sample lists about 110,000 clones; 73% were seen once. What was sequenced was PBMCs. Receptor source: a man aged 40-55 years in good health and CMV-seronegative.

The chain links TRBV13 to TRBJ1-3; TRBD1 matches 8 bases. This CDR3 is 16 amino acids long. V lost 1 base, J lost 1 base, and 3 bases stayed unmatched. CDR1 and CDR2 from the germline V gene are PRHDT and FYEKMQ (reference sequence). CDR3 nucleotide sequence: TGTGCCAGCAGCTTAGTTCAGGGGGCTTCTGGAAACACCATATATTTT. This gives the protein CASSLVQGASGNTIYF.

The CDR3 here is CASSLPRDSSYNEQFF. CDR3 sequence (DNA): TGTGCCAGCAGCTTACCCCGGGACAGTTCCTACAATGAGCAGTTCTTC. The J gene is TRBJ2-1, the V gene TRBV7-6; TRBD1 matches 7 bases. The CDR3 runs 16 residues. Germline V gene sequence: CDR1 SGHVS, CDR2 FNYEAQ. J lost 1 base, V lost 2 bases, and 5 bases had no gene match. The full variable domain, in which reference TRBV7-6 and TRBJ2-1 provide the parts outside the CDR3, is GAGVSQSPRYKVTKRGQDVALRCDPISGHVSLYWYRQALGQGPEFLTYFNYEAQQDKSGLPNDRFSAERPEGSISTLTIQRTEQRDSAMYRCASSLPRDSSYNEQFFGPGTRLTVL.

The CDR3 here is CASSLVRTGYNQPQHF. The DNA for the CDR3 is TGTGCCAGCAGCTTAGTCCGGACAGGGTACAATCAGCCCCAGCATTTT. The chain is built from TRBV7-3 and TRBJ1-5; 8 bases map to TRBD1. The CDR3 extends over 16 amino acids. Looked up from germline, CDR1 is SGHTA and CDR2 is FQGTGA. Losses at the gene ends were 2 bases for V and 3 bases for J; bases not matched to a gene: 6.

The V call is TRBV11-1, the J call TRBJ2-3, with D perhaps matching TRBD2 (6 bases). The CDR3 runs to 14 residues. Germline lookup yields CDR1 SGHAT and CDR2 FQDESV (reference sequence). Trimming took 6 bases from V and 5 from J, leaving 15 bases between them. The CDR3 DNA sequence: TGTGCCAGCAGTAGTCCGGGACTCCGAGATACGCAGTATTTT. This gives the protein CASSSPGLRDTQYF.

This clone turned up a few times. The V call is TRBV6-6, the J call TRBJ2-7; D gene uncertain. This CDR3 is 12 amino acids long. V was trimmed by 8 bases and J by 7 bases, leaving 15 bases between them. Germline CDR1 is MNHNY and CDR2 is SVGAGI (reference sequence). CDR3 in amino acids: CASWFDFREQYF. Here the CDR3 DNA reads TGTGCCAGCTGGTTCGACTTTAGGGAGCAGTACTTC.

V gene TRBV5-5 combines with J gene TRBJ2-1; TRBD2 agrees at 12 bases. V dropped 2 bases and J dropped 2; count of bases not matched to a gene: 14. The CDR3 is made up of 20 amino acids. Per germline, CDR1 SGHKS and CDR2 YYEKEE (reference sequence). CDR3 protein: CASSLVRDRGLAGTYNEQFF. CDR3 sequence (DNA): TGTGCCAGCAGCTTAGTTCGGGACAGAGGACTAGCGGGGACCTACAATGAGCAGTTCTTC.

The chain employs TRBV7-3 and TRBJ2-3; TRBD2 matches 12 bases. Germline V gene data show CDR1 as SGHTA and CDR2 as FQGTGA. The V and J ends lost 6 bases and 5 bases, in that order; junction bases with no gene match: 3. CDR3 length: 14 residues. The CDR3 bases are TGTGCCAGCAGACTAGCGGGGGGCGTAGATACGCAGTATTTT. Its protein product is CASRLAGGVDTQYF. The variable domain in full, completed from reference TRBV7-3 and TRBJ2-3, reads GAGVSQTPSNKVTEKGKYVELRCDPISGHTALYWYRQSLGQGPEFLIYFQGTGAADDSGLPNDRFFAVRPEGSVSTLKIQRTERGDSAVYLCASRLAGGVDTQYFGPGTRLTVL.

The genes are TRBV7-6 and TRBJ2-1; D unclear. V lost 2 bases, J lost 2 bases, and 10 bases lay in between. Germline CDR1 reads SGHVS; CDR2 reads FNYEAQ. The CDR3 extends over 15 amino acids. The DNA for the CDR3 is TGTGCCAGCAGCTTATTGGCGGATACCTACAATGAGCAGTTCTTC. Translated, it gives CASSLLADTYNEQFF.

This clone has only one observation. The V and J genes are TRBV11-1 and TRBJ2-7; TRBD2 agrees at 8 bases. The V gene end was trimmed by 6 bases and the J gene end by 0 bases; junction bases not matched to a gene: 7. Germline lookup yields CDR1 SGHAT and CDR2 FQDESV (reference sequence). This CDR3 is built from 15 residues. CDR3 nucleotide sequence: TGTGCCAGCAGGCCTCTGAGCGGGAGCTCCTACGAGCAGTACTTC. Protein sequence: CASRPLSGSSYEQYF.

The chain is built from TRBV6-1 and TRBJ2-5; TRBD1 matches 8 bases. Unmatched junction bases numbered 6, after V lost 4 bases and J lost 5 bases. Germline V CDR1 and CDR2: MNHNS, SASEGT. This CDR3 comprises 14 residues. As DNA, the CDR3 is TGTGCCAGCAGTGGAGCAGGGGGCTGGGAGACCCAGTACTTC. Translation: CASSGAGGWETQYF.

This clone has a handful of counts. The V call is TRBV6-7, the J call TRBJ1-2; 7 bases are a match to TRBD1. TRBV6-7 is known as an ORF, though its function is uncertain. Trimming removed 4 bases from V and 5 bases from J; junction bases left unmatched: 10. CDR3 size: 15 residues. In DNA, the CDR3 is TGTGCCAGCAGTTCGCCCGGGACAGAAGTATATGGCTACACCTTC. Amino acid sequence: CASSSPGTEVYGYTF.

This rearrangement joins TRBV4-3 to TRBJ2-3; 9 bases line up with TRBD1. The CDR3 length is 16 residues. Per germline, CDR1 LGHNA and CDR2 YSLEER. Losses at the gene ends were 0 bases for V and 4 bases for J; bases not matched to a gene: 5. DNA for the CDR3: TGCGCCAGCAGCCAAGAAAGGGACAGGGCGGCAGATACGCAGTATTTT. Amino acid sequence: CASSQERDRAADTQYF.

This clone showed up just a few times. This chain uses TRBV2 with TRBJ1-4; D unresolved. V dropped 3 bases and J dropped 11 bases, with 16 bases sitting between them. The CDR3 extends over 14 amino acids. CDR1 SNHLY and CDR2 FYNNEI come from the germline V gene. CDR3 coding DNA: TGTGCCAGCAGTGATCCGTCAGGTTCGGGGAAACTGTTTTTT. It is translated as CASSDPSGSGKLFF. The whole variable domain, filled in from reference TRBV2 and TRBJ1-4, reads EPEVTQTPSHQVTQMGQEVILRCVPISNHLYFYWYRQILGQKVEFLVSFYNNEISEKSEIFDDQFSVERPDGSNFTLKIRSTKLEDSAMYFCASSDPSGSGKLFFGSGTQLSVL.

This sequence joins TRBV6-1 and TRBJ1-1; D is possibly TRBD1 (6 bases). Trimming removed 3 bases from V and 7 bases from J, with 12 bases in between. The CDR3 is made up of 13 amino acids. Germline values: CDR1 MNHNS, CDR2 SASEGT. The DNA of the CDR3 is TGTGCCAGCAGTGATTGGCAGGGGAGTGAAGCTTTCTTT. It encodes CASSDWQGSEAFF.

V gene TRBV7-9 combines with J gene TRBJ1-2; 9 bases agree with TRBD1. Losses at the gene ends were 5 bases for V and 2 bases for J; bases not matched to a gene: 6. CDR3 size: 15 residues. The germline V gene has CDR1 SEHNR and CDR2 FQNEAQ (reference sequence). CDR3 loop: CASSLGTGFNYGYTF. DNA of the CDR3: TGTGCCAGCAGCCTAGGGACAGGGTTCAACTATGGCTACACCTTC.

The CDR3: CASSVASGGTETQYF. CDR3 bases: TGTGCCAGCAGTGTTGCTAGCGGGGGGACCGAGACCCAGTACTTC. The chain couples TRBV28 to TRBJ2-5, with TRBD2 matching 11 bases. Germline lookup yields CDR1 MDHEN and CDR2 SYDVKM. V shed 5 bases, J shed 5 bases, and the junction held 7 bases outside the gene matches. The CDR3 totals 15 residues. The entire variable domain, with the rest obtained from reference TRBV28 and TRBJ2-5, is as follows: DVKVTQSSRYLVKRTGEKVFLECVQDMDHENMFWYRQDPGLGLRLIYFSYDVKMKEKGDIPEGYSVSREKKERFSLILESASTNQTSMYLCASSVASGGTETQYFGPGTRLLVL.